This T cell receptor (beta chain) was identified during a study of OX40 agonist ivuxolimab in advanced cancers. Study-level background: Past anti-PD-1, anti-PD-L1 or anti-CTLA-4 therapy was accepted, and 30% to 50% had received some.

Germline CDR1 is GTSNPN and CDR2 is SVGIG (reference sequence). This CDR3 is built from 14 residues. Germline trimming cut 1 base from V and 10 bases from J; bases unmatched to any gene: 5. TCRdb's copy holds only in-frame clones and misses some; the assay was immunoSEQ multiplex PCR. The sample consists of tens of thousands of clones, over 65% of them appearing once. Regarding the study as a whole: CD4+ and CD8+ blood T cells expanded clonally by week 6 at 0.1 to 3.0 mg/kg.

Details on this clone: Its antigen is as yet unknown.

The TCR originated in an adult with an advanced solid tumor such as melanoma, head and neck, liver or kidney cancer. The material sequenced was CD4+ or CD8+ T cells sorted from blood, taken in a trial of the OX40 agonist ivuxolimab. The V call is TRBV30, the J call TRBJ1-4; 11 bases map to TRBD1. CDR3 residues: CAWSAPGTGGKLFF. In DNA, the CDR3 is TGTGCCTGGAGTGCGCCAGGGACAGGGGGAAAACTGTTTTTT. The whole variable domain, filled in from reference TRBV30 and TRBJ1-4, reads SQTIHQWPATLVQPVGSPLSLECTVEGTSNPNLYWYRQAAGRGLQLLFYSVGIGQISSEVPQNLSASRPQDRQFILSSKKLLLSDSGFYLCAWSAPGTGGKLFFGSGTQLSVL.